A selection of T cell receptor beta chains follows, all from one sample in a study of cytomegalovirus exposure and HLA in healthy donors. The protocol was immunoSEQ multiplex PCR, while the TCRdb copy is restricted to in-frame clones and leaves out a portion. The data hold about 160,000 clones, with 70% to 90% observed a single time. Sequenced sample: PBMCs. Source of these receptors: a woman aged 18-29 years in good health and CMV-seronegative. The CDR3 runs from the conserved cysteine through the conserved F or W. The order of the fields is J gene, D gene, V gene, clone size, CDR3 protein, CDR3 DNA. A D gene is named only where the DNA matches it firmly. Size is omitted from some rows. Given values are once, few, many or a class for expanded clones.

J: TRBJ1-4; D: TRBD1; V: TRBV7-2; size: once; CDR3: CASSLDLGTVDEKLFF; DNA: TGTGCCAGCAGCTTAGATTTGGGGACAGTTGATGAAAAACTGTTTTTT
J: TRBJ1-5; D: -; V: TRBV5-1; size: -; CDR3: CASSLSPGGDQPQHF; DNA: TGCGCCAGCAGCTTATCTCCGGGAGGGGACCAGCCCCAGCATTTT
J: TRBJ1-2; D: TRBD1; V: TRBV19; size: -; CDR3: CASSIRQGTFGYGYTF; DNA: TGTGCCAGTAGTATTCGACAGGGGACGTTCGGCTATGGCTACACCTTC
J: TRBJ2-3; D: TRBD1; V: TRBV6-1; size: -; CDR3: CASSPQGASDTQYF; DNA: TGTGCCAGCAGTCCACAGGGGGCGTCGGATACGCAGTATTTT
J: TRBJ2-1; D: TRBD2; V: TRBV5-1; size: -; CDR3: CASSFLSGTSGSGGGGQFF; DNA: TGCGCCAGCAGCTTCTTGAGTGGGACTAGCGGGAGTGGAGGGGGGGGGCAGTTCTTC
J: TRBJ2-1; D: TRBD2; V: TRBV2; size: -; CDR3: CASSGLAGEVEQFF; DNA: TGTGCCAGCAGCGGACTAGCGGGAGAGGTTGAGCAGTTCTTC
J: TRBJ2-1; D: -; V: TRBV7-3; size: -; CDR3: CASSTSTNEQFF; DNA: TGTGCCAGCAGCACTAGTACTAATGAGCAGTTCTTC
J: TRBJ2-1; D: -; V: TRBV11-3; size: -; CDR3: CASSLVGGDGNEQFF; DNA: TGTGCCAGCAGCTTAGTGGGTGGAGACGGGAATGAGCAGTTCTTC
J: TRBJ1-1; D: -; V: TRBV7-2; size: -; CDR3: CASSFWAGTEAFF; DNA: TGTGCCAGCAGCTTCTGGGCGGGCACTGAAGCTTTCTTT
J: TRBJ2-1; D: -; V: TRBV19; size: -; CDR3: CASSSPSGHNEQFF; DNA: TGTGCCAGTAGTAGCCCCAGCGGCCACAATGAGCAGTTCTTC
J: TRBJ1-1; D: TRBD1; V: TRBV28; size: -; CDR3: CASSSRDRPPEAFF; DNA: TGTGCCAGCAGTTCCCGGGACAGGCCCCCTGAAGCTTTCTTT
J: TRBJ1-2; D: -; V: TRBV6-1; size: -; CDR3: CASSEEGHGKNGYTF; DNA: TGTGCCAGCAGTGAAGAGGGACACGGGAAGAATGGCTACACCTTC
J: TRBJ1-1; D: -; V: TRBV28; size: -; CDR3: CATGRVGARNTEAFF; DNA: TGTGCCACCGGGAGGGTGGGGGCTCGGAACACTGAAGCTTTCTTT
J: TRBJ2-1; D: TRBD1; V: TRBV5-4; size: -; CDR3: CASSSGQGNEQFF; DNA: TGTGCCAGCAGCTCGGGACAGGGAAATGAGCAGTTCTTC
J: TRBJ2-6; D: TRBD1; V: TRBV7-6; size: -; CDR3: CASSSPKGAKTGANVLTF; DNA: TGTGCCAGCAGCTCACCTAAGGGGGCAAAGACTGGGGCCAACGTCCTGACTTTC
J: TRBJ1-4; D: -; V: TRBV30; size: -; CDR3: CAWSVGGNNEKLFF; DNA: TGTGCCTGGAGTGTTGGGGGCAATAATGAAAAACTGTTTTTT
J: TRBJ2-1; D: TRBD2; V: TRBV5-1; size: -; CDR3: CASSLPAGEFSYNEQFF; DNA: TGCGCCAGCAGCTTGCCAGCGGGGGAATTCTCCTACAATGAGCAGTTCTTC
J: TRBJ2-3; D: TRBD2; V: TRBV4-2; size: -; CDR3: CASSQVSGGGDQRDTQYF; DNA: TGTGCCAGCAGCCAAGTGTCTGGCGGGGGGGATCAACGAGATACGCAGTATTTT
J: TRBJ1-5; D: TRBD1; V: TRBV28; size: -; CDR3: CASRLGTGGRQPQHF; DNA: TGTGCCAGCAGGTTAGGGACAGGGGGAAGGCAGCCCCAGCATTTT
J: TRBJ2-1; D: -; V: TRBV6-6; size: -; CDR3: CASSFDNEQFF; DNA: TGTGCCAGCAGTTTCGACAATGAGCAGTTCTTC
J: TRBJ1-2; D: -; V: TRBV28; size: -; CDR3: CASSRDSYGYTF; DNA: TGTGCCAGCAGTCGTGACAGTTATGGCTACACCTTC
J: TRBJ2-3; D: TRBD2; V: TRBV7-9; size: -; CDR3: CASSLGLAGGPTDTQYF; DNA: TGTGCCAGCAGCTTGGGACTAGCGGGAGGTCCCACAGATACGCAGTATTTT
J: TRBJ2-3; D: -; V: TRBV2; size: -; CDR3: CASSESSVPIGDTQYF; DNA: TGTGCCAGCAGTGAGTCGAGCGTCCCAATTGGGGATACGCAGTATTTT
J: TRBJ2-7; D: TRBD1; V: TRBV6-1; size: -; CDR3: CAIRLIPTGNYEQYF; DNA: TGTGCCATCAGGTTAATACCGACAGGGAACTACGAGCAGTACTTC
J: TRBJ2-1; D: -; V: TRBV15; size: -; CDR3: CATSRAGMWRNNEQFF; DNA: TGTGCCACCAGCAGAGCTGGGATGTGGAGGAACAATGAGCAGTTCTTC
J: TRBJ1-1; D: TRBD1; V: TRBV28; size: -; CDR3: CASRTSPGQTQNTEAFF; DNA: TGTGCCAGCAGGACCTCCCCGGGACAGACCCAAAACACTGAAGCTTTCTTT
J: TRBJ2-5; D: TRBD1; V: TRBV7-9; size: -; CDR3: CASSLRYRGWSQETQYF; DNA: TGTGCCAGCAGCTTAAGGTACAGGGGATGGAGCCAAGAGACCCAGTACTTC
J: TRBJ1-5; D: TRBD1; V: TRBV6-6; size: -; CDR3: CASSGKGQFNNQPQHF; DNA: TGTGCCAGCAGCGGAAAGGGACAGTTTAACAATCAGCCCCAGCATTTT
J: TRBJ2-7; D: TRBD1; V: TRBV15; size: -; CDR3: CATSRSLPGTGGWQYF; DNA: TGTGCCACCAGCAGATCCCTTCCCGGGACAGGGGGCTGGCAGTACTTC
J: TRBJ1-2; D: -; V: TRBV28; size: -; CDR3: CASSLVATDGYTF; DNA: TGTGCCAGCAGTTTAGTGGCGACAGATGGCTACACCTTC
J: TRBJ2-3; D: -; V: TRBV28; size: -; CDR3: CASSLGPHTDTQYF; DNA: TGTGCCAGCAGTTTAGGCCCCCACACAGATACGCAGTATTTT
J: TRBJ2-7; D: TRBD2; V: TRBV7-2; size: -; CDR3: CASSLGSSGIHYEQYF; DNA: TGTGCCAGCAGCTTAGGGTCTAGCGGGATACACTACGAGCAGTACTTC
J: TRBJ2-1; D: -; V: TRBV5-1; size: few; CDR3: CASSLGSQGEQFF; DNA: TGCGCCAGCAGCTTGGGGTCGCAGGGTGAGCAGTTCTTC
J: TRBJ1-1; D: -; V: TRBV19; size: -; CDR3: CASSILGVNTEAFF; DNA: TGTGCCAGTAGTATTTTAGGGGTGAACACTGAAGCTTTCTTT
J: TRBJ2-5; D: -; V: TRBV6-5; size: -; CDR3: CASIGETQYF; DNA: TGTGCCAGCATCGGAGAGACCCAGTACTTC
J: TRBJ2-7; D: TRBD1; V: TRBV10-3; size: -; CDR3: CAISTGQGGNEQYF; DNA: TGTGCCATCAGCACCGGACAGGGGGGTAACGAGCAGTACTTC
J: TRBJ1-5; D: -; V: TRBV7-2; size: -; CDR3: CASSLDSDQPQHF; DNA: TGTGCCAGCAGCCTGGACAGTGATCAGCCCCAGCATTTT
J: TRBJ2-7; D: TRBD1; V: TRBV6-6; size: once; CDR3: CASSRQGLHEQYF; DNA: TGTGCCAGCAGCCGACAGGGCCTCCACGAGCAGTACTTC
J: TRBJ2-7; D: TRBD2; V: TRBV14; size: once; CDR3: CASSQAPGRRYEQYF; DNA: TGTGCCAGCAGCCAAGCCCCCGGGAGGAGGTACGAGCAGTACTTC
J: TRBJ1-2; D: TRBD1; V: TRBV30; size: -; CDR3: CAWSVAGQGYGYTF; DNA: TGTGCCTGGAGTGTTGCCGGACAGGGCTATGGCTACACCTTC
J: TRBJ2-2; D: TRBD1; V: TRBV10-3; size: -; CDR3: CAISEGGTTGDTGELFF; DNA: TGTGCCATCAGTGAAGGGGGAACGACAGGGGATACCGGGGAGCTGTTTTTT
J: TRBJ1-2; D: -; V: TRBV6-5; size: -; CDR3: CASSYYVLEGGYTF; DNA: TGTGCCAGCAGTTACTACGTCCTGGAGGGTGGCTACACCTTC
J: TRBJ1-2; D: -; V: TRBV6-1; size: -; CDR3: CASSAPGYGYTF; DNA: TGTGCCAGCAGTGCTCCAGGCTATGGCTACACCTTC
J: TRBJ2-2; D: TRBD1; V: TRBV6-1; size: -; CDR3: CASSSDRVDTGELFF; DNA: TGTGCCAGCAGTTCCGACAGGGTTGACACCGGGGAGCTGTTTTTT
J: TRBJ2-2; D: -; V: TRBV2; size: -; CDR3: CASRGGWAGELFF; DNA: TGTGCCAGCAGGGGGGGTTGGGCCGGGGAGCTGTTTTTT
J: TRBJ2-3; D: TRBD2; V: TRBV28; size: -; CDR3: CASSKGSGMSTDTQYF; DNA: TGTGCCAGCAGCAAAGGAAGCGGGATGAGCACAGATACGCAGTATTTT
J: TRBJ2-3; D: TRBD1; V: TRBV7-9; size: -; CDR3: CASSLGQGSLTDTQYF; DNA: TGTGCCAGCAGTCTGGGACAGGGTTCTCTCACAGATACGCAGTATTTT
J: TRBJ2-3; D: -; V: TRBV7-7; size: -; CDR3: CASSLGQSTDTQYF; DNA: TGTGCTAGCAGCTTAGGACAGAGCACAGATACGCAGTATTTT
J: TRBJ2-1; D: TRBD2; V: TRBV4-1; size: -; CDR3: CASSQRGGSGRANRPYNEQFF; DNA: TGCGCCAGCAGCCAACGAGGGGGTAGCGGGAGGGCCAACCGCCCCTACAATGAGCAGTTCTTC
J: TRBJ2-7; D: -; V: TRBV7-9; size: -; CDR3: CASSSSGANNEQYF; DNA: TGTGCCAGCAGCTCCTCAGGGGCGAACAACGAGCAGTACTTC
J: TRBJ1-1; D: -; V: TRBV6-1; size: -; CDR3: CASVWANTEAFF; DNA: TGTGCCAGCGTTTGGGCGAACACTGAAGCTTTCTTT